This T cell receptor beta chain was identified in a study of blood T cell dynamics during melanoma immunotherapy. Study overall: Metastatic melanoma patients received first-line pembrolizumab or nivolumab plus ipilimumab.

Every bulk PBMC sample received the same 350 ng of DNA. Here immunoSEQ multiplex PCR was the method, and the copy in TCRdb shows in-frame clones only, minus some. The sample consists of about 15,000 clones, 80% to 95% of them appearing once. As to time point: week 3, after first cycle of checkpoint inhibitor. The germline gives CDR1 SGDLS, CDR2 YYNGEE. The ends lost 3 bases at V and 4 bases at J; junction bases unmatched: 10. The CDR3 has 16 amino acids. This clone occurred a few times. What it binds is not known. Points from the study as a whole: The study could not tell melanoma-specific clones from general immune activation. Unlike progressors, later disease-control patients had W3 repertoires gaining clonality or diversity.

Sequences were derived from blood, sampled from a patient treated with checkpoint blockade. The TCR sequence derives from a human donor with melanoma. The genes are TRBV9 and TRBJ1-2, with 9 bases that match TRBD1. In nucleotides, the CDR3 is TGTGCCAGCAGCGAGCCGGACAGGGGCCTGGGCTATGGCTACACCTTC. Protein sequence: CASSEPDRGLGYGYTF.